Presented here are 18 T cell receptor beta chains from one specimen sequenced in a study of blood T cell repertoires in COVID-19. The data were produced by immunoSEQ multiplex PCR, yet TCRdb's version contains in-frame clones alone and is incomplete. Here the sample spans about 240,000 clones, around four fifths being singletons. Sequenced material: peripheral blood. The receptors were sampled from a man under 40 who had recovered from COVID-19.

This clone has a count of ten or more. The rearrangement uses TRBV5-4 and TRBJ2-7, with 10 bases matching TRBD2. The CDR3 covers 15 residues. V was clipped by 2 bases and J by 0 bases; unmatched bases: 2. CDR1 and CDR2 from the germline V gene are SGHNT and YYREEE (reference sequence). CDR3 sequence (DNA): TGTGCCAGCAGCTTCAGCGGGGGGGTCTCCTACGAGCAGTACTTC. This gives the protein CASSFSGGVSYEQYF.

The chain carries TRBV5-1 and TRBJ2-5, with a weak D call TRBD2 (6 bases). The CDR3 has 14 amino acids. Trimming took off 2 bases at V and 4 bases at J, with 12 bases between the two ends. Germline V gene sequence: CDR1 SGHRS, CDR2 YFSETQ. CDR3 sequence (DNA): TGCGCCAGCAGCTTCTTTGAGGGAGGAGAGACCCAGTACTTC. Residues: CASSFFEGGETQYF.

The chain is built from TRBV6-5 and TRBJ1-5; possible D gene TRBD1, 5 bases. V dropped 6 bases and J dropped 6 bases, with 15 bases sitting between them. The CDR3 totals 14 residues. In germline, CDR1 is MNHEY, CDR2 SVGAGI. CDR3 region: CASSPGGVGQPQHF. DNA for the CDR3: TGTGCCAGCAGCCCCGGGGGGGTTGGTCAGCCCCAGCATTTT.

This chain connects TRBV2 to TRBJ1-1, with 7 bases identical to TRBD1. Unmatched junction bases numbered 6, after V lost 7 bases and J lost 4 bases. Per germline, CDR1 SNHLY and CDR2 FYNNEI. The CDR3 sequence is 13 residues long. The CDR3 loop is CASNRQGATEAFF. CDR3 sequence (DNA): TGTGCCAGCAATCGACAGGGAGCCACTGAAGCTTTCTTT.

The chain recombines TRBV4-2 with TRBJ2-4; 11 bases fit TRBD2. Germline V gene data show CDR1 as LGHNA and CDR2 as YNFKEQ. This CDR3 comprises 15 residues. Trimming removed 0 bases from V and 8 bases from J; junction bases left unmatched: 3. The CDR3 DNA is TGTGCCAGCAGCCAAGATAGCGGGGGGGCGGACATTCAGTACTTC. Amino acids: CASSQDSGGADIQYF.

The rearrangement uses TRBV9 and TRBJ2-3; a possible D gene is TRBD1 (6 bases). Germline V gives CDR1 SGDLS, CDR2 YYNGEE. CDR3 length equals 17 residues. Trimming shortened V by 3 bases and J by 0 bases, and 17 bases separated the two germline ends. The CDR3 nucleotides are TGTGCCAGCAGCGACTCCCATGGGGGCACTAGCACAGATACGCAGTATTTT. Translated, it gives CASSDSHGGTSTDTQYF.

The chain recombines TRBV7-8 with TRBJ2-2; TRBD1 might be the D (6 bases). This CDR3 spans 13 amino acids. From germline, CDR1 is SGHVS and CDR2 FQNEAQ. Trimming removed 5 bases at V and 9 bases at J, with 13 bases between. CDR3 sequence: CASSLLQGRELFF. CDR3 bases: TGTGCCAGCAGCCTATTACAGGGCCGGGAGCTGTTTTTT.

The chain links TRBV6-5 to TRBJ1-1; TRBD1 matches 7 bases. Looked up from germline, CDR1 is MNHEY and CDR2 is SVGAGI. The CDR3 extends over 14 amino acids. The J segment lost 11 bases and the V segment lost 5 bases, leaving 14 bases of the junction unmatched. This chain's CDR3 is CASSPRALDREAFF. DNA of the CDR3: TGTGCCAGCAGTCCCCGGGCCCTTGACAGGGAGGCTTTCTTT.

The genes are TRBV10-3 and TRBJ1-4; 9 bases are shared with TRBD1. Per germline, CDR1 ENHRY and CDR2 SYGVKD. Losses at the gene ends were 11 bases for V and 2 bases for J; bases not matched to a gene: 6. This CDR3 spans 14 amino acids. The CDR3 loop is CASRQGDTNEKLFF. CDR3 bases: TGTGCCTCTCGACAGGGGGACACTAATGAAAAACTGTTTTTT.

The CDR3 DNA is TGTGCCAGCAGTACCTTGGCGGGGGGTTTCTTTGAGCAGTTCTTC. Amino acids: CASSTLAGGFFEQFF. The rearrangement joins TRBV27 to TRBJ2-1, with TRBD2 matching over 8 bases. This CDR3 contains 15 residues. Germline V CDR1 and CDR2: MNHEY, SMNVEV (reference sequence). V trimming: 5 bases; J trimming: 9 bases; junction bases outside the gene matches: 12.

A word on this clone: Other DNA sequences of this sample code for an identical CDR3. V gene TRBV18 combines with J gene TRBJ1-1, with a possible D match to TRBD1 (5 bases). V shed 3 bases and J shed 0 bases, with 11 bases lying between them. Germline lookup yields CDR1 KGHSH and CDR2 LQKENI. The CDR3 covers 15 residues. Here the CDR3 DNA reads TGTGCCAGCTCACCTCCCGCAGGGATGAACACTGAAGCTTTCTTT. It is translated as CASSPPAGMNTEAFF.

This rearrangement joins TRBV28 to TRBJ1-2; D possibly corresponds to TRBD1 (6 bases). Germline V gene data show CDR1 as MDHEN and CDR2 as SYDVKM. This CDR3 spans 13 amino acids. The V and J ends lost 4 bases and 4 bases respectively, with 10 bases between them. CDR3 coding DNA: TGTGCCAGCAGTTCACAGACAGGCTATGGCTACACCTTC. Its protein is CASSSQTGYGYTF.

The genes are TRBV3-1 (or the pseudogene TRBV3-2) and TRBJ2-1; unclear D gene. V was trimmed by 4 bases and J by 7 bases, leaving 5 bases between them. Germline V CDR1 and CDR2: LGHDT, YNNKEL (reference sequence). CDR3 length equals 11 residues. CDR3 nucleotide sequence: TGTGCCAGCAGCCTCCGTAATGAGCAGTTCTTC. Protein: CASSLRNEQFF.

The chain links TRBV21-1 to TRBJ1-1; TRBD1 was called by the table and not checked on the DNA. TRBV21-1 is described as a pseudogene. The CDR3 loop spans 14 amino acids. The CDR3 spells CASMYRELNTEAFF. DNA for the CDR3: TGTGCCAGCATGTACAGGGAGTTGAACACTGAAGCTTTCTTT.

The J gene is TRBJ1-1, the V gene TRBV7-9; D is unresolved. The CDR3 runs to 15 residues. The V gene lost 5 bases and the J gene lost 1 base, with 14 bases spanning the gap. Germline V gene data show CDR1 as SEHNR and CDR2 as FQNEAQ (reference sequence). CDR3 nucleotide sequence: TGTGCCAGCAGCCCGAGGGTTCCCTCGAACACTGAAGCTTTCTTT. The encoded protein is CASSPRVPSNTEAFF.

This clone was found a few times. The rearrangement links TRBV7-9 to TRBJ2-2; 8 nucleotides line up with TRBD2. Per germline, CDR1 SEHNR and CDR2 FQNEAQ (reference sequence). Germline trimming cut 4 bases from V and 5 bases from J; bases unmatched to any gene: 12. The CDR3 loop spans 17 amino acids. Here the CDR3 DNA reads TGTGCCAGCAGCTCCCCCGGCGGGGCTAGCGGGACCGGGGAGCTGTTTTTT. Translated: CASSSPGGASGTGELFF.

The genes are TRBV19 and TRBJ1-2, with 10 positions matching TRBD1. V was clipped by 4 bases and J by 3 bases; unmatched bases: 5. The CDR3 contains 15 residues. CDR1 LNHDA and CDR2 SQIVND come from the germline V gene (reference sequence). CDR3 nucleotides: TGTGCCAGTAGTACCAGACAGGGGGCGGACTATGGCTACACCTTC. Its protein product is CASSTRQGADYGYTF.

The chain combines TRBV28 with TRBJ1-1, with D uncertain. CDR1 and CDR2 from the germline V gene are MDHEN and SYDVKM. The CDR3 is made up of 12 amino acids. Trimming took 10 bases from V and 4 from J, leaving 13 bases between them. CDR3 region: CATEGLATEAFF. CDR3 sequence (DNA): TGTGCCACCGAGGGCCTCGCCACTGAAGCTTTCTTT.